These T cell receptor beta chains were read from a single sample in a study of blood T cell repertoires in COVID-19. Produced via immunoSEQ multiplex PCR; TCRdb's table is partial and in-frame only. This table holds 120,000 or so clones, around 82% found once. The material sequenced was peripheral blood. The receptors were gathered from a man between 25 and 39 years old with COVID-19, enrolled during active disease. CDR3s leave out the opening cysteine and the closing phenylalanine or tryptophan. Rows give clone size only sometimes, using once, few, many, or a class for an expanded clone.

V gene	J gene	CDR3 length	clone size	CDR3 protein
TRBV2	TRBJ1-4	14	-	AREGGPPGSNEKLF
TRBV27	TRBJ2-7	14	once	ASSFFGGGNSYEQY
TRBV5-4	TRBJ2-5	11	-	ASKRGGTETQY
TRBV5-1	TRBJ1-1	12	-	ASSSRLMNTEAF
TRBV2	TRBJ1-6	14	-	ASSERAASTGSPLH
TRBV3-1/TRBV3-2	TRBJ1-2	10	many	ASSGTGIGYT
TRBV6-5	TRBJ1-6	11	-	ASSYSNQRPLH
TRBV30	TRBJ1-4	12	few	AWSVPRVNEKLF
TRBV30	TRBJ2-7	11	-	AWSKGLLYEQY
TRBV30	TRBJ2-3	14	-	AWSVGGLAGTDTQY
TRBV23-1	TRBJ2-5	17	-	ASSQSVASGGALEETQY
TRBV3-1/TRBV3-2	TRBJ1-2	12	once	ASSQRGGGDGYT
TRBV7-9	TRBJ2-1	17	-	ASSFMLAGGPSSYNEQF
TRBV18	TRBJ2-5	13	-	ASSPRTGVGETQY
TRBV7-3	TRBJ2-7	11	-	ASSLNDRSEQY
TRBV9	TRBJ1-6	15	-	ASSAFLTGVQNSPLH
TRBV18	TRBJ2-5	12	-	ASSPGASQETQY
TRBV5-1	TRBJ2-5	12	-	ASSRGTVQETQY
TRBV28	TRBJ1-2	13	-	ASSFRGTPNYGYT
TRBV6-5	TRBJ1-1	12	-	ASRPDRVGTEAF
TRBV4-1	TRBJ2-7	9	-	ASSHPGPQY
TRBV11-2	TRBJ2-2	13	-	ASSLGGATGGELF
TRBV6-5	TRBJ1-5	11	few	ASGQGFHQPQH
TRBV5-6	TRBJ1-2	12	-	ASSPGLNSYGYT
TRBV18	TRBJ1-1	12	-	ASSRQGTDTEAF
TRBV9	TRBJ2-7	13	-	ASSVSSGGTYEQY
TRBV24-1	TRBJ2-3	12	-	ATSDPFSVDTQY
TRBV28	TRBJ1-2	16	-	ASSSTRDRLSPAGGYT
TRBV24-1	TRBJ1-1	12	-	ATSDLMEGSGAF
TRBV28	TRBJ1-5	12	many	ASSSGDRDQPQH
TRBV11-3	TRBJ2-7	13	-	ASSLGDSSSYEQY